This TCR beta chain originates from a study of PD-1 blockade in classical Hodgkin lymphoma (TCRdb year 2020). Some background on the complete study: Nivolumab dosing was 3 mg/kg intravenously every 2 weeks, continuing until either disease progression or unacceptable toxicity. The study used TCR beta sequencing and CyTOF to define a peripheral blood immune signature of response to PD-1 blockade in classical Hodgkin lymphoma. Overall study results and their limits: CD4+ but not CD8+ TCR diversity rose significantly by C4D1 (p=0.0027 vs p=0.16), most apparent in complete responders (p=0.02). Only a single clinical trial cohort was studied, and what caused the repertoire differences, possibly disease activity or prior therapy, remained undefined. Baseline TCR diversity was reported to be lower in newly diagnosed patients than in healthy donors and to be lower still in relapsed/refractory patients. Trial patients with a complete response had baseline diversity similar to that of newly diagnosed patients, while partial responders and progressors had significantly lower diversity. Lower diversity was observed in patients in whom nivolumab was started less than 1 year after ASCT, and these patients were excluded from later analyses so that confounding by immune reconstitution would be avoided.

The time point label here, explained by the study, means: cycle 1 day 1 (C1D1), immediately before nivolumab initiation. Every trial patient had relapsed following autologous stem cell transplantation, and prior brentuximab vedotin exposure was what differed among cohorts A, B and C. The trial cohort included 56 patients with relapsed/refractory classical Hodgkin lymphoma, and each patient had a best overall response of complete response, partial response or progressive disease. In the multi-cohort phase II CheckMate 205 trial, trial patients received single-agent nivolumab. Best overall response was determined by an independent review committee according to the 2007 International Working Group response criteria. Trial PBMCs were collected immediately before nivolumab initiation (C1D1) and during therapy at cycle 2 day 1 and cycle 4 day 1. Peripheral blood was collected in 8 mL Vacutainer Cell Preparation Tubes, from which PBMCs were isolated by centrifugation and then cryopreserved.

The Qiagen DNeasy kit was used to extract genomic DNA from unsorted PBMCs and from the negatively selected CD4+ and CD8+ fractions. Amplification of TCR beta CDR3 regions was done by immunoSEQ multiplex PCR with primers that anneal to V and J segments. A synthetic immune receptor repertoire was used to minimize amplification bias, and remaining bias was computationally removed after sequencing. The paper's data handling went like this. Repertoire diversity was quantified as the Shannon entropy index using custom Python scripts. Unsorted, CD4+ and CD8+ repertoires were examined separately, except in combined analyses, for which CD4+ and CD8+ sequences were merged in silico. A clone was considered expanded if an increase in frequency of at least 2-fold after treatment relative to C1D1 was found, and a pseudocount of 0.5 was applied to clones undetected at baseline. Singleton clones were defined as clones with 0 or 1 copy at C1D1, and non-singleton clones were defined as clones with 2 or more copies. Clones expanded in unsorted samples were annotated as CD4+, CD8+ or unknown by matching protein sequences in sorted samples from the same patient. Wilcoxon tests on paired samples were used to test changes in diversity from C1D1 to C4D1. TCRdb limited this immuneACCESS table to in-frame rearrangements with V and J called. A share of clones is missing; checked studies link under half to unresolved V genes, and the rest is unexplained. That table furnishes V, J and clone size, whereas the DNA furnished D and trimming. This sample is represented by 40,000 to 50,000 clones; approximately 83% of them were singletons. The ten largest account for 20% to 25% of the sample.

Concerning this clone itself: Its antigen remains unidentified. No base quality values were provided; no much bigger clone lies one nucleotide off.

The germline V gene sets CDR1 to MDHEN and CDR2 to SYDVKM. The CDR3 starts with the cysteine, ends with the phenylalanine, and has 13 residues. Just CDR3 DNA is preserved here, 39 bases in frame from base 1. A distance of 14 bases separates the germline ends of V and J, which lose 7 bases and 5 bases respectively. The rearranged chain carries TRBV28 and TRBJ1-2; the D segment cannot be called with confidence. Material: peripheral blood mononuclear cells (PBMCs), obtained at baseline. This receptor was taken from a human donor with classical Hodgkin lymphoma. The CDR3 loop reads CASTLTPNYGYTF. The DNA is as follows: TGTGCCAGCACCCTCACCCCAAATTATGGCTACACCTTC.